Below, 31 T cell receptor beta chains from the same sample are listed, as sequenced in a study of cytomegalovirus exposure and HLA in healthy donors. Primers: 60 Vbeta forward and 13 Jbeta reverse. Produced via immunoSEQ multiplex PCR; TCRdb's table is partial and in-frame only. The profile shows 170,000 or so clones, roughly 87% of them singletons. The sequenced sample was PBMCs. These receptors originate from a man in his forties or fifties in good health and CMV-seronegative.

The V call is TRBV5-6, the J call TRBJ2-7; 9 bases line up with TRBD1. The junction had 7 bases not matched to a gene; V was cut back by 2 bases and J by 4 bases. CDR3 length: 15 residues. Germline V CDR1 and CDR2: SGHDT, YYEEEE. CDR3 loop: CASSFTGGLKYEQYF. CDR3 sequence (DNA): TGTGCCAGCAGCTTCACAGGGGGCCTAAAATACGAGCAGTACTTC.

J is TRBJ2-5 and V is TRBV5-4; 7 bases agree with TRBD1. Germline V gene lookup returns CDR1 SGHNT and CDR2 YYREEE (reference sequence). The CDR3 length is 15 residues. The V segment lost 0 bases and the J segment 2 bases; nucleotides outside the gene matches: 4. This CDR3 reads CASSLGQGPQETQYF. CDR3 DNA: TGTGCCAGCAGCTTGGGACAGGGCCCACAAGAGACCCAGTACTTC.

The rearrangement uses TRBV2 and TRBJ1-1; no clear D gene. The CDR3 length is 13 residues. The V end lost 9 bases, the J end lost 0 bases, and 11 bases lay between the germline ends. Germline V lookup: CDR1 SNHLY, CDR2 FYNNEI. The CDR3 nucleotides are TGTGCCAGTAGAGGAACCTTGAACACTGAAGCTTTCTTT. Translating gives CASRGTLNTEAFF.

This chain links TRBV5-5 with TRBJ1-5, with D tentatively TRBD1 (6 bases). This CDR3 comprises 15 residues. V shed 0 bases and J shed 2 bases, with 9 bases lying between them. Germline V gene sequence: CDR1 SGHKS, CDR2 YYEKEE (reference sequence). The chain's CDR3 is CASSLVGAGNQPQHF. The CDR3 region has the DNA TGTGCCAGCAGCTTGGTGGGGGCTGGCAATCAGCCCCAGCATTTT.

The chain links TRBV6-5 to TRBJ2-7; TRBD2 matches 10 bases. This CDR3 has 15 residues. The junction had 6 bases not matched to a gene; V was cut back by 6 bases and J by 1 base. From germline, CDR1 is MNHEY and CDR2 SVGAGI. The CDR3 spells CASRYGLADSYEQYF. As DNA, the CDR3 is TGTGCCAGCAGATATGGACTAGCGGATTCCTACGAGCAGTACTTC.

This clone was seen more than once but under ten times. The chain has TRBV18 and TRBJ2-7, with 8 bases aligning to TRBD2. Germline V gene lookup returns CDR1 KGHSH and CDR2 LQKENI. V lost 3 bases to trimming and J lost 2 bases; unmatched junction nucleotides: 9. The CDR3 consists of 16 residues. This CDR3 reads CASSPRKGGGPYEQYF. The CDR3 region has the DNA TGTGCCAGCTCACCTAGGAAAGGCGGGGGGCCCTACGAGCAGTACTTC.

This chain uses TRBV4-1 with TRBJ2-7; D may be TRBD2 (6 bases). Trimming cost V 0 bases and J 7 bases, with 13 bases left between them. There are 14 residues in the CDR3. Germline V gene sequence: CDR1 MGHRA, CDR2 YSYEKL. The chain's CDR3 is CASSQDPIGREQYF. DNA of the CDR3: TGCGCCAGCAGCCAAGATCCGATTGGGAGGGAGCAGTACTTC.

J is TRBJ2-1 and V is TRBV7-2, with TRBD2 as a possible D gene (7 bases). The CDR3 contains 14 residues. The germline V gene has CDR1 SGHTA and CDR2 FQGNSA. The V end lost 0 bases, the J end lost 8 bases, and 11 bases lay between the germline ends. The CDR3 sequence is CASSLAGGPYEQFF. As DNA, the CDR3 is TGTGCCAGCAGCTTAGCGGGGGGGCCCTATGAGCAGTTCTTC.

This clone was detected only once. The chain has TRBV28 and TRBJ2-1; 9 bases fit TRBD2. The CDR3 is 15 amino acids. CDR1 is MDHEN and CDR2 is SYDVKM in the germline V gene. Losses at the gene ends were 6 bases for V and 8 bases for J; bases not matched to a gene: 11. CDR3: CASRDGGRARDEQFF. CDR3 nucleotides: TGTGCCAGCAGGGACGGCGGGAGGGCCCGCGATGAGCAGTTCTTC.

This rearrangement joins TRBV25-1 to TRBJ2-7; a weak D match, TRBD1 (5 bases). Germline V gives CDR1 MGHDK, CDR2 SYGVNS. With 6 bases removed from V and 7 bases from J, the gap between germline ends came to 16 bases. This CDR3 comprises 13 residues. The CDR3 sequence: CASRGLTLGEQYF. The CDR3, as DNA: TGTGCCAGCAGGGGGCTCACCCTAGGGGAGCAGTACTTC.

The sample holds a few counts of this clone. The chain is built from TRBV19 and TRBJ2-7; 15 bases agree with TRBD2. CDR3 size: 19 residues. In germline, CDR1 is LNHDA, CDR2 SQIVND (reference sequence). Losses at the gene ends were 4 bases for V and 2 bases for J; bases not matched to a gene: 12. The chain's CDR3 is CASSKSPWTSGRVTYEQYF. CDR3 sequence (DNA): TGTGCCAGTAGTAAATCCCCCTGGACTAGCGGGAGGGTGACCTACGAGCAGTACTTC.

The J gene is TRBJ1-5, the V gene TRBV12-2; the D call in the table, TRBD1, was not verified against the DNA. TRBV12-2 constitutes a pseudogene. CDR3 length: 18 residues. The CDR3 spells CASRRHRDSYIGNQPQHF. As DNA, the CDR3 is TGTGCAAGTCGCCGCCACCGGGACAGTTATATAGGCAATCAGCCCCAGCATTTT.

The V and J genes are TRBV10-3 and TRBJ1-3; 10 nucleotides agree with TRBD1. J lost 5 bases, V lost 10 bases, and 5 bases had no gene match. The length of the CDR3 is 13 residues. Germline V gene data show CDR1 as ENHRY and CDR2 as SYGVKD. CDR3 nucleotides: TGTGCCACGAGGGACAGGGGAAGAAACACCATATATTTT. This sequence encodes CATRDRGRNTIYF.

The chain uses TRBV7-2 and TRBJ1-1; possibly TRBD1 for D (6 bases). CDR1 is SGHTA, CDR2 FQGNSA, per germline. CDR3 length equals 13 residues. The V and J ends lost 5 bases and 10 bases respectively, with 17 bases between them. In DNA, the CDR3 is TGTGCCAGCAGCGGCGACACAGGGAGGGTAGCTTTCTTT. Translation: CASSGDTGRVAFF. Variable domain in full (rest from reference TRBV7-2 and TRBJ1-1): GAGVSQSPSNKVTEKGKDVELRCDPISGHTALYWYRQSLGQGLEFLIYFQGNSAPDKSGLPSDRFSAERTGGSVSTLTIQRTQQEDSAVYLCASSGDTGRVAFFGQGTRLTVV.

The chain has TRBV7-9 and TRBJ2-1; TRBD2 is a possible D gene (5 bases). The germline CDR1 and CDR2 sequences are SEHNR and FQNEAQ (reference sequence). Trimming left V 0 bases short and J 4 bases short, with 10 bases between. The CDR3 consists of 15 residues. CDR3 protein: CASSLAGVVYNEQFF. As DNA, the CDR3 is TGTGCCAGCAGCTTAGCGGGAGTGGTGTACAATGAGCAGTTCTTC. The variable domain in full, completed from reference TRBV7-9 and TRBJ2-1, reads DTGVSQNPRHKITKRGQNVTFRCDPISEHNRLYWYRQTLGQGPEFLTYFQNEAQLEKSRLLSDRFSAERPKGSFSTLEIQRTEQGDSAMYLCASSLAGVVYNEQFFGPGTRLTVL.

CDR3 nucleotide sequence: TGTGCCAGTAGTACAACTAGCGGGAGGGTCACAGATACGCAGTATTTT. The encoded protein is CASSTTSGRVTDTQYF. This sequence joins TRBV19 and TRBJ2-3; 13 bases map to TRBD2. Germline values: CDR1 LNHDA, CDR2 SQIVND (reference sequence). V lost 4 bases and J lost 2; bases outside the gene matches: 3. CDR3 size: 16 residues. Complete variable domain (other parts from reference TRBV19 and TRBJ2-3): DGGITQSPKYLFRKEGQNVTLSCEQNLNHDAMYWYRQDPGQGLRLIYYSQIVNDFQKGDIAEGYSVSREKKESFPLTVTSAQKNPTAFYLCASSTTSGRVTDTQYFGPGTRLTVL.

V gene TRBV7-2 combines with J gene TRBJ2-5, with a possible D match to TRBD1 (7 bases). Germline V gene lookup returns CDR1 SGHTA and CDR2 FQGNSA. The CDR3 loop spans 14 amino acids. Trimming shortened V by 5 bases and J by 4 bases, and 14 bases separated the two germline ends. CDR3 sequence (DNA): TGTGCCAGCAGCCAAGCAGGGGGGAGAGAGACCCAGTACTTC. It specifies CASSQAGGRETQYF.

The genes are TRBV29-1 and TRBJ2-3; possibly TRBD2 for D (5 bases). In germline, CDR1 is SQVTM, CDR2 ANQGSEA. Trimming removed 5 bases from V and 4 bases from J, with 10 bases in between. The CDR3 covers 12 residues. The CDR3 loop is CSVRGSADTQYF. The CDR3 DNA follows: TGCAGCGTTCGGGGAAGTGCAGATACGCAGTATTTT.

This clone showed up just a few times. The chain has TRBV7-2 and TRBJ1-4; 8 positions agree with TRBD1. Trimming took 2 bases from V and 8 from J; bases not matched to a gene: 4. Germline CDR1 reads SGHTA; CDR2 reads FQGNSA. CDR3 size: 14 residues. The DNA of the CDR3 is TGTGCCAGCAGCTTACAGGGGGCTAGCGAAAAACTGTTTTTT. It specifies CASSLQGASEKLFF.

This clone was seen a handful of times. The chain links TRBV5-1 to TRBJ1-4; D may be TRBD1 (5 bases). V was pared by 4 bases and J by 0 bases, with 10 bases between. The CDR3 covers 15 residues. Looked up from germline, CDR1 is SGHRS and CDR2 is YFSETQ. The CDR3 nucleotides read TGCGCCAGCAGCCCGCCGACAGCAACTAATGAAAAACTGTTTTTT. Protein sequence: CASSPPTATNEKLFF.

This chain links TRBV5-6 with TRBJ2-4; weak D call: TRBD2 (6 bases). CDR1 and CDR2 from the germline V gene are SGHDT and YYEEEE. V was cut by 0 bases and J by 8 bases, with 15 bases left in between. This CDR3 spans 15 amino acids. The CDR3 reads CASSLAARPGDIQYF. As DNA, the CDR3 is TGTGCCAGCAGCTTGGCCGCTCGCCCGGGGGACATTCAGTACTTC.

The chain couples TRBV14 to TRBJ2-7, with D possibly being TRBD2 (5 bases). CDR3 length: 15 residues. Per the germline V gene, CDR1 is SGHDN and CDR2 is FVKESK. V gave up 3 bases and J gave up 4 bases, with 16 bases separating them. The CDR3 coding sequence is TGTGCCAGCAGCCATTTGAACGAGGGAACGTACGAGCAGTACTTC. Residues: CASSHLNEGTYEQYF.

The J gene is TRBJ2-3, the V gene TRBV19, with 9 bases lining up with TRBD1. CDR3 length: 15 amino acids. Germline trimming cut 6 bases from V and 2 bases from J; bases unmatched to any gene: 6. CDR1 is LNHDA, CDR2 SQIVND, per germline (reference sequence). The CDR3 DNA reads TGTGCCAGTAGGAGAGGACAGGGGTACACAGATACGCAGTATTTT. Translation gives CASRRGQGYTDTQYF.

The chain carries TRBV18 and TRBJ1-1; unclear D gene. This CDR3 spans 12 amino acids. Germline V gives CDR1 KGHSH, CDR2 LQKENI. V shed 2 bases and J shed 9 bases, with 10 bases lying between them. The DNA for the CDR3 is TGTGCCAGCTCACCAGAACAGCCTCAAGCTTTCTTT. This codes for CASSPEQPQAFF.

The chain employs TRBV28 and TRBJ2-7; tentatively, D is TRBD2 (6 bases). The germline V and J ends were trimmed by 5 bases and 0 bases, with 14 bases remaining between them. Germline CDR1 is MDHEN and CDR2 is SYDVKM. CDR3 size: 15 residues. The CDR3 here is CASSPAGRGSYEQYF. The CDR3, as DNA: TGTGCCAGCAGTCCGGCTGGGCGGGGCTCCTACGAGCAGTACTTC.

The chain carries TRBV2 and TRBJ2-3; 10 bases fit TRBD1. This CDR3 spans 15 amino acids. The germline V gene has CDR1 SNHLY and CDR2 FYNNEI. Trimming took 6 bases from V and 2 from J; bases not matched to a gene: 5. CDR3 in DNA: TGTGCCAGCAGACGACAGGGGGCGAACACAGATACGCAGTATTTT. This codes for CASRRQGANTDTQYF.

The rearrangement joins TRBV6-5 to TRBJ2-7; 7 nucleotides match TRBD1. The CDR3 has 14 residues. J lost 3 bases, V lost 6 bases, and 8 bases had no gene match. Germline lookup yields CDR1 MNHEY and CDR2 SVGAGI. The CDR3 DNA follows: TGTGCCAGCAGCCAGGACAGGAGCCTCTACGAGCAGTACTTC. This codes for CASSQDRSLYEQYF.

In nucleotides, the CDR3 is TGTGCCAGCAGCCTAAGACAGGCAACTAATGAAAAACTGTTTTTT. Amino acid sequence: CASSLRQATNEKLFF. The V gene is TRBV5-5, the J gene TRBJ1-4, with TRBD1 as a possible D gene (6 bases). Deletions cut 4 bases from V and 0 bases from J, with 10 bases between. Germline V gene data show CDR1 as SGHKS and CDR2 as YYEKEE (reference sequence). The CDR3 is 15 residues long. Variable domain in full (rest from reference TRBV5-5 and TRBJ1-4): DAGVTQSPTHLIKTRGQQVTLRCSPISGHKSVSWYQQVLGQGPQFIFQYYEKEERGRGNFPDRFSARQFPNYSSELNVNALLLGDSALYLCASSLRQATNEKLFFGSGTQLSVL.

The chain uses TRBV7-2 and TRBJ2-1; D might be TRBD1 (5 bases). Germline-derived CDR1 and CDR2 are SGHTA and FQGNSA. V was clipped by 4 bases and J by 9 bases, with 13 bases between them. The CDR3 loop spans 13 amino acids. The CDR3 is CASSSDRTFEQFF. CDR3 nucleotide sequence: TGTGCCAGCAGCTCCGATCGGACATTTGAGCAGTTCTTC.

The chain carries TRBV4-2 and TRBJ2-7; possibly TRBD1 for D (5 bases). V dropped 0 bases and J dropped 1 base, with 16 bases sitting between them. From germline, CDR1 is LGHNA and CDR2 YNFKEQ. This CDR3 has 17 residues. The CDR3 spells CASSQDWGRSASYEQYF. CDR3 coding DNA: TGTGCCAGCAGCCAAGATTGGGGCAGGTCAGCTTCCTACGAGCAGTACTTC.

This clone showed up just a few times. The chain joins TRBV27 to TRBJ2-1, with 10 bases lining up with TRBD1. V was clipped by 8 bases and J by 7 bases; unmatched bases: 20. The CDR3 contains 18 residues. Germline lookup yields CDR1 MNHEY and CDR2 SMNVEV (reference sequence). In DNA, the CDR3 is TGTGCCAGCCTGCCCGGGACAGGGGTCGGACTAGTTTGGAATGAGCAGTTCTTC. Protein product: CASLPGTGVGLVWNEQFF.